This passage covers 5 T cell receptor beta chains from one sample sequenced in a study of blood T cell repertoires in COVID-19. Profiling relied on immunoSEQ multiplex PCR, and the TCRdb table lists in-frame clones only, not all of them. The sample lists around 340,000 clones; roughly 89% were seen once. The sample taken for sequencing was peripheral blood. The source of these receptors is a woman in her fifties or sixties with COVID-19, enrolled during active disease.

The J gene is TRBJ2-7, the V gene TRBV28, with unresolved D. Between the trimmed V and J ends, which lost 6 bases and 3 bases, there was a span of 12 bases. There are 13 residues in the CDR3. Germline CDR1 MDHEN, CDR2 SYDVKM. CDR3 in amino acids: CASRPQSRYEQYF. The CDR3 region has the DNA TGTGCCAGCAGACCACAGAGCCGCTACGAGCAGTACTTC.

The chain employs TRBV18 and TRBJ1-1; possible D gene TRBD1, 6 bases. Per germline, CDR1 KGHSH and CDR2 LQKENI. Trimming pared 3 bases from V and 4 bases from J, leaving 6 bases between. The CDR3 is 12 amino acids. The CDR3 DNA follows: TGTGCCAGCTCACCGGACAGCACTGAAGCTTTCTTT. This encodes CASSPDSTEAFF.

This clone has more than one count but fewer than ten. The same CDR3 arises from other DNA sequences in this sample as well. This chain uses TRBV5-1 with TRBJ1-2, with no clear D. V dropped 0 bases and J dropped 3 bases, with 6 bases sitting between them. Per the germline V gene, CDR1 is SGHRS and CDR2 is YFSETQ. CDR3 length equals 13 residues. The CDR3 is CASSLEGDYGYTF. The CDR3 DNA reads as TGCGCCAGCAGCTTGGAGGGAGACTATGGCTACACCTTC.

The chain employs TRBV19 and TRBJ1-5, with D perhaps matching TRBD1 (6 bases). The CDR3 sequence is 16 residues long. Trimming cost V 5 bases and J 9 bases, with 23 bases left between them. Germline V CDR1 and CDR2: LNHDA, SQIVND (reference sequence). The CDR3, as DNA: TGTGCCAGTAGTTTCCCACTGACAGGTTCACCACTGCCCCAGCATTTT. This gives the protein CASSFPLTGSPLPQHF.

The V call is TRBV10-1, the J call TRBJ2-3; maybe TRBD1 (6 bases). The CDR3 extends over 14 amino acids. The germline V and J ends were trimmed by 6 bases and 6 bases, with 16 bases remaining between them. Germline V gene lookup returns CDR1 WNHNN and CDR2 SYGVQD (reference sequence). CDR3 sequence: CASRDEAGEDTQYF. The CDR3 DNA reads TGCGCCAGCAGAGACGAGGCAGGGGAGGATACGCAGTATTTT.